This T cell receptor (beta chain) originates from a study of shared T cell receptors in the human thymus. The ends lost 6 bases at V and 2 bases at J; junction bases unmatched: 7. Germline values: CDR1 LGHNT, CDR2 FRNRAP. The CDR3 has 14 amino acids. Profiling relied on immunoSEQ multiplex PCR, and the TCRdb table lists in-frame clones only, not all of them. This table has 700,000 to 750,000 clones, 80% to 90% appearing once. The sample was also linked to a second study, of human thymus T cells. As that study records: The source of the thymus tissue was resections taken during corrective heart surgery. Apparent skewing of V and J gene usage characterized both thymic and blood repertoires. Unrelated individuals had highly overlapping thymic repertoires, as reported in related research.

Input material: thymocytes. The origin of this receptor is a girl in the first two years of life with a congenital heart defect. The genes are TRBV12-5 and TRBJ2-7; 7 nucleotides match TRBD2. CDR3 sequence reads: CASGYAGAAYEQYF. The CDR3 nucleotides read TGTGCTAGTGGCTACGCGGGAGCGGCCTACGAGCAGTACTTC.